The 6 T cell receptor beta chains in this list originate from one sample, sequenced in a study of cytomegalovirus exposure and HLA in healthy donors. The PCR used 60 Vbeta and 13 Jbeta primers. Sequenced by immunoSEQ multiplex PCR; TCRdb stores in-frame clones only, minus some. Of about 72,000 clones in the sample, roughly four fifths were seen once. The sequencing input was PBMCs. These TCRs come from a man aged 18 to 30 in good health and CMV-seronegative.

The V gene is TRBV19, the J gene TRBJ2-5, with 9 bases aligning to TRBD2. Germline trimming cut 4 bases from V and 5 bases from J; bases unmatched to any gene: 5. Per the germline V gene, CDR1 is LNHDA and CDR2 is SQIVND (reference sequence). The CDR3 is 14 amino acids. The CDR3 coding sequence is TGTGCCAGTAGTACGGGACTAGCATGGGAGACCCAGTACTTC. Protein: CASSTGLAWETQYF. The full variable domain, rest sourced from reference TRBV19 and TRBJ2-5, is DGGITQSPKYLFRKEGQNVTLSCEQNLNHDAMYWYRQDPGQGLRLIYYSQIVNDFQKGDIAEGYSVSREKKESFPLTVTSAQKNPTAFYLCASSTGLAWETQYFGPGTRLLVL.

Written as DNA, the CDR3 is TGTGCCAGCAGTTACGGTCCCGGGACAGATGAAGCTTTCTTT. Translation: CASSYGPGTDEAFF. The rearrangement uses TRBV6-6 and TRBJ1-1; TRBD1 aligns across 7 bases. CDR1 and CDR2 (germline): MNHNY, SVGAGI (reference sequence). The CDR3 loop spans 14 amino acids. J lost 7 bases, V lost 2 bases, and 7 bases had no gene match.

V usage is TRBV5-6 and J usage is TRBJ2-7; 9 bases are shared with TRBD2. This CDR3 has 14 amino acids. Germline V gives CDR1 SGHDT, CDR2 YYEEEE. V lost 4 bases to trimming and J lost 4 bases; unmatched junction nucleotides: 6. The CDR3: CASSRRTSAYEQYF. In DNA, the CDR3 is TGTGCCAGCAGCCGACGGACTAGCGCTTACGAGCAGTACTTC.

This clone was seen only a few times. This chain connects TRBV5-1 to TRBJ2-5, with TRBD2 matching over 10 bases. The junction had 10 bases not matched to a gene; V was cut back by 4 bases and J by 1 base. Germline CDR1 reads SGHRS; CDR2 reads YFSETQ. The CDR3 has 17 residues. The chain's CDR3 is CASSTPDSGGSQETQYF. Here the CDR3 DNA reads TGCGCCAGCAGCACACCCGATAGCGGGGGGTCCCAAGAGACCCAGTACTTC.

This chain connects TRBV30 to TRBJ1-2; 7 bases are a match to TRBD1. Trimming took 4 bases from V and 4 from J; bases not matched to a gene: 12. Per germline, CDR1 GTSNPN and CDR2 SVGIG (reference sequence). The CDR3 is 15 residues long. CDR3 residues: CAWTPRGTAIYGYTF. The CDR3 DNA is TGTGCCTGGACCCCACGGGGGACAGCAATCTATGGCTACACCTTC.

The chain carries TRBV10-2 and TRBJ2-1; 8 bases align to TRBD2. Germline trimming cut 6 bases from V and 5 bases from J; bases unmatched to any gene: 6. CDR1 is WSHSY, CDR2 SAAADI, per germline. The length of the CDR3 is 14 residues. The CDR3 DNA reads TGCGCCAGCAGGATAGCGGGGAACGACAATGAGCAGTTCTTC. This gives the protein CASRIAGNDNEQFF.